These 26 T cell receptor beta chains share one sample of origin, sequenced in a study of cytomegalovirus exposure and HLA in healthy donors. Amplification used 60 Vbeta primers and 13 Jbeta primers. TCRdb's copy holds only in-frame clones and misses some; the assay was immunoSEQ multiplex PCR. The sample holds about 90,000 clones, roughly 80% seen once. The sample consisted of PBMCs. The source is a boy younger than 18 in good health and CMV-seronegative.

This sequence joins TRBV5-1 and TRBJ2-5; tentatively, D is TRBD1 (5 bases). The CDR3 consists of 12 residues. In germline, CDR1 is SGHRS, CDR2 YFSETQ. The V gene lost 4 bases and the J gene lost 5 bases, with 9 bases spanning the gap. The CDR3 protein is CASSTQGETQYF. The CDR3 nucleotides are TGCGCCAGCAGCACCCAGGGTGAGACCCAGTACTTC.

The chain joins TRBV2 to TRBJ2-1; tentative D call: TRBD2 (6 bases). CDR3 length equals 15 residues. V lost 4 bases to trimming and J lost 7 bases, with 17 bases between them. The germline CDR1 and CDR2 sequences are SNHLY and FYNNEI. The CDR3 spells CASSVTRGEGNEQFF. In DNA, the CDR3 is TGTGCCAGCAGTGTTACGCGGGGTGAGGGGAATGAGCAGTTCTTC.

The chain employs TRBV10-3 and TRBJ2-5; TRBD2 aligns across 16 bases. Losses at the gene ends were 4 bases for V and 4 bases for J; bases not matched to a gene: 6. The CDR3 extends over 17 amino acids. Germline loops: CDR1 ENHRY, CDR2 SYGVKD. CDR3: CAISVMGLAGGGETQYF. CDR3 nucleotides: TGTGCCATCAGTGTGATGGGACTAGCGGGGGGGGGAGAGACCCAGTACTTC.

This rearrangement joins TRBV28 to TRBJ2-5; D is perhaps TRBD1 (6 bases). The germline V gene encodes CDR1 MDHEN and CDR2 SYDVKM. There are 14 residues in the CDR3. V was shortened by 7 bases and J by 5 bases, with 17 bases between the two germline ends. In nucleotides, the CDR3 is TGTGCCAGCAACACGCAGGGTAGGGGGGAGACCCAGTACTTC. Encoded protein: CASNTQGRGETQYF.

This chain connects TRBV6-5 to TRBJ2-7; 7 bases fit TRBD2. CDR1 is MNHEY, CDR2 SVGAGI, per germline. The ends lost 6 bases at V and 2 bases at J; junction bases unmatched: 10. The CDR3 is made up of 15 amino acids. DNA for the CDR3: TGTGCCAGCAGCTGGGCTAGCGGTAGTCCCTACGAGCAGTACTTC. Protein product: CASSWASGSPYEQYF.

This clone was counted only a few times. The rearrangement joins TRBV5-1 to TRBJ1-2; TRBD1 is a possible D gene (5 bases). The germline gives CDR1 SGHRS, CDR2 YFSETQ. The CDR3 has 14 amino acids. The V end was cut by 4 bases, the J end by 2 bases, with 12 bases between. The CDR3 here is CASSLGPGNYGYTF. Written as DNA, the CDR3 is TGCGCCAGCAGCCTGGGGCCCGGGAACTATGGCTACACCTTC.

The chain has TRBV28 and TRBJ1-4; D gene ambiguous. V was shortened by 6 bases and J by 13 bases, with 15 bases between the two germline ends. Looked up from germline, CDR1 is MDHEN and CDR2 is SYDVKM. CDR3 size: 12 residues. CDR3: CASSSTQRGLFF. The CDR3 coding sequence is TGTGCCAGCAGCTCGACCCAACGAGGACTGTTTTTT.

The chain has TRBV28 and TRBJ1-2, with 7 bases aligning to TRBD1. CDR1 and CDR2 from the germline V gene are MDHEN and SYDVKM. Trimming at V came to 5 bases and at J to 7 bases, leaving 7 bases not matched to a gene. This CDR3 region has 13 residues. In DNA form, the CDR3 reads TGTGCCAGCAGTCCGCCGGGACAGCGTGGCTACACCTTC. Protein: CASSPPGQRGYTF.

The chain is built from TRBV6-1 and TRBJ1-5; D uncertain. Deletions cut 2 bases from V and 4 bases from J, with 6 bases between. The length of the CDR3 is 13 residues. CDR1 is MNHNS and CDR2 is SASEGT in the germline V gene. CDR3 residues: CASSELENQPQHF. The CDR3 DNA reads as TGTGCCAGCAGTGAATTGGAGAATCAGCCCCAGCATTTT.

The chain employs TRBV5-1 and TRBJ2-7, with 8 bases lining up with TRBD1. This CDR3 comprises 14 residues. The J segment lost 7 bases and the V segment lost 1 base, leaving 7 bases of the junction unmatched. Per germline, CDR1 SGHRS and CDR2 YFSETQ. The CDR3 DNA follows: TGCGCCAGCAGCTTGAAGGCAGGGGGCTGGGAGCAGTACTTC. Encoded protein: CASSLKAGGWEQYF. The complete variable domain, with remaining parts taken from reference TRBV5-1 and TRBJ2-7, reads KAGVTQTPRYLIKTRGQQVTLSCSPISGHRSVSWYQQTPGQGLQFLFEYFSETQRNKGNFPGRFSGRQFSNSRSEMNVSTLELGDSALYLCASSLKAGGWEQYFGPGTRLTVT.

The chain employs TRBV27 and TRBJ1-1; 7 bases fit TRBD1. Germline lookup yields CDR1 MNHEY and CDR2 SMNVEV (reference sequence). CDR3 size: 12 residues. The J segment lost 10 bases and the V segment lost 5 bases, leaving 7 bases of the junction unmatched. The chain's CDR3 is CASSQTGFSAFF. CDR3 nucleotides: TGTGCCAGCAGTCAGACAGGGTTCTCAGCTTTCTTT.

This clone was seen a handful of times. This chain's CDR3 is CASSSSYLTGGYEQYF. CDR3 sequence (DNA): TGTGCCAGCAGCTCCTCATATTTGACAGGGGGCTACGAGCAGTACTTC. The chain carries TRBV7-9 and TRBJ2-7, with 9 nucleotides matching TRBD1. Germline CDR1 is SEHNR and CDR2 is FQNEAQ (reference sequence). The CDR3 is 16 amino acids. J lost 3 bases, V lost 4 bases, and 10 bases had no gene match.

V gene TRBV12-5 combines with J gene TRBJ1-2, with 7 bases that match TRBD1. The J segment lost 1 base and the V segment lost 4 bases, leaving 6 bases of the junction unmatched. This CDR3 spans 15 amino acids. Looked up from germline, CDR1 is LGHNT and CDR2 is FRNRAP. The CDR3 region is CASGSWTGNNYGYTF. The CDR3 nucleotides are TGTGCTAGTGGTTCCTGGACAGGCAATAACTATGGCTACACCTTC. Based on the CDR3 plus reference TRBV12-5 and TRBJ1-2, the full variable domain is DARVTQTPRHKVTEMGQEVTMRCQPILGHNTVFWYRQTMMQGLELLAYFRNRAPLDDSGMPKDRFSAEMPDATLATLKIQPSEPRDSAVYFCASGSWTGNNYGYTFGSGTRLTVV.

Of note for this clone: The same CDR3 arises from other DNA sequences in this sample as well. CDR3 DNA: TGTGCCAGCACAATAGACAGGGGCCAAGAGCAGTACTTC. Amino acid sequence: CASTIDRGQEQYF. The chain joins TRBV2 to TRBJ2-7, with 8 bases aligning to TRBD1. The CDR3 runs 13 residues. The germline CDR1 and CDR2 sequences are SNHLY and FYNNEI. With 7 bases clipped from V and 7 bases from J, the junction kept 9 bases outside the gene matches. The entire variable domain, with the rest obtained from reference TRBV2 and TRBJ2-7, is as follows: EPEVTQTPSHQVTQMGQEVILRCVPISNHLYFYWYRQILGQKVEFLVSFYNNEISEKSEIFDDQFSVERPDGSNFTLKIRSTKLEDSAMYFCASTIDRGQEQYFGPGTRLTVT.

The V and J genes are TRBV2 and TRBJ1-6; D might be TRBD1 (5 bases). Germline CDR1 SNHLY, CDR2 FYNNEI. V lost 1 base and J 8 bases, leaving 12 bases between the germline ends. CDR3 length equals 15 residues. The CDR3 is CASSEDRQIYSPLHF. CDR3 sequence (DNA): TGTGCCAGCAGTGAAGATCGACAGATTTATTCACCCCTCCACTTT.

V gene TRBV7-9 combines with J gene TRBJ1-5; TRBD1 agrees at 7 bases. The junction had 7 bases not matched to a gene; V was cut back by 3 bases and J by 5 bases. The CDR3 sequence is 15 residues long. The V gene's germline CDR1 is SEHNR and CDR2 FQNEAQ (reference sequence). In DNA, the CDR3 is TGTGCCAGCAGCTTCGGAGGCAGGGGGGATCAGCCCCAGCATTTT. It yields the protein CASSFGGRGDQPQHF.

CDR3 nucleotide sequence: TGTGCCAGCAGCGCGGGGAGGACAGATACGCAGTATTTT. It is translated as CASSAGRTDTQYF. The V gene is TRBV6-1, the J gene TRBJ2-3; possibly TRBD2 for D (6 bases). V lost 6 bases to trimming and J lost 3 bases, with 10 bases between them. CDR3 length: 13 amino acids. Germline V lookup: CDR1 MNHNS, CDR2 SASEGT.

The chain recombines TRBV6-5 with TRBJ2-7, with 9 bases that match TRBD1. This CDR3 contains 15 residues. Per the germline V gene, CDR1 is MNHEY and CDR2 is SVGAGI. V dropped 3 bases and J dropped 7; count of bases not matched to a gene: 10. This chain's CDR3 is CASSYYGTGSQEQYF. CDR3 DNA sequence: TGTGCCAGCAGTTATTATGGGACAGGGTCTCAAGAGCAGTACTTC.

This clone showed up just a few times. The CDR3 bases are TGCGCCAGCAAGCTTGCAGGGGCTAATGAAAAACTGTTTTTT. This translates into CASKLAGANEKLFF. The V and J genes are TRBV5-1 and TRBJ1-4, with a weak D call TRBD1 (6 bases). Germline V gene sequence: CDR1 SGHRS, CDR2 YFSETQ. V lost 6 bases to trimming and J lost 3 bases, with 12 bases between them. The CDR3 runs 14 residues.

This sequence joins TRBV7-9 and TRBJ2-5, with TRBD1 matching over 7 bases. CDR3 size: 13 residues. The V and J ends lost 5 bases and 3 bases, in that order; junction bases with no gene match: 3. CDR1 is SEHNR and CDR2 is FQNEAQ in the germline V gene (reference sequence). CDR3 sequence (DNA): TGTGCCAGCAGCATCGACAGGGAAGAGACCCAGTACTTC. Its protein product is CASSIDREETQYF.

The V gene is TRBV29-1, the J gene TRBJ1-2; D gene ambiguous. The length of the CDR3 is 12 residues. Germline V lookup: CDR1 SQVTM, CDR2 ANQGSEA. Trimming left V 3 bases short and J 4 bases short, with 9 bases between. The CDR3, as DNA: TGCAGCGTTGAGACATCCTTCTATGGCTACACCTTC. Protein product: CSVETSFYGYTF.

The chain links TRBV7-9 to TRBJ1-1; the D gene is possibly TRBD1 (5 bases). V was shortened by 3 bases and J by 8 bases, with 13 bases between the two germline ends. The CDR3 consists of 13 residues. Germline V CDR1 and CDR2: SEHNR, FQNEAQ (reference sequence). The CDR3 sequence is CASSFTTGFEAFF. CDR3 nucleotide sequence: TGTGCCAGCAGCTTCACTACAGGATTCGAAGCTTTCTTT.

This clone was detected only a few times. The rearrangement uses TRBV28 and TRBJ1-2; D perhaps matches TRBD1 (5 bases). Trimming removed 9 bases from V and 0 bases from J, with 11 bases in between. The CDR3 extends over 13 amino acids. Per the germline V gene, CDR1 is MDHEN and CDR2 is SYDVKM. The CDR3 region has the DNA TGTGCCAGTCGACGGGACTCTAACTATGGCTACACCTTC. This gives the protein CASRRDSNYGYTF.

The CDR3 here is CATSPGTGGRTEAFF. In nucleotides, the CDR3 is TGTGCCACCAGTCCGGGGACAGGGGGGAGAACTGAAGCTTTCTTT. This chain uses TRBV15 with TRBJ1-1; TRBD1 matches 11 bases. Germline CDR1 reads LNHNV; CDR2 reads YYDKDF (reference sequence). V shed 6 bases, J shed 5 bases, and the junction held 8 bases outside the gene matches. The CDR3 contains 15 residues. Full variable domain (remainder filled in from reference TRBV15 and TRBJ1-1): DAMVIQNPRYQVTQFGKPVTLSCSQTLNHNVMYWYQQKSSQAPKLLFHYYDKDFNNEADTPDNFQSRRPNTSFCFLDIRSPGLGDTAMYLCATSPGTGGRTEAFFGQGTRLTVV.

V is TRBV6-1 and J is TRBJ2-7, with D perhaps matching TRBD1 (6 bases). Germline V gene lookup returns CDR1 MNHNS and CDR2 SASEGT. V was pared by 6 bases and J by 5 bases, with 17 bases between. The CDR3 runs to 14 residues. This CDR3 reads CASRPLQGGHEQYF. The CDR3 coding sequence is TGTGCCAGCAGGCCATTACAGGGTGGGCACGAGCAGTACTTC.

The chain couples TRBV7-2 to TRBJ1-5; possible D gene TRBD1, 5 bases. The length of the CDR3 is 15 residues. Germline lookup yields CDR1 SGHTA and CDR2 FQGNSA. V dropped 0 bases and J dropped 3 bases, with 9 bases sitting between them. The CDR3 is CASSLAGGSNQPQHF. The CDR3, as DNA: TGTGCCAGCAGCTTAGCGGGGGGATCCAATCAGCCCCAGCATTTT.